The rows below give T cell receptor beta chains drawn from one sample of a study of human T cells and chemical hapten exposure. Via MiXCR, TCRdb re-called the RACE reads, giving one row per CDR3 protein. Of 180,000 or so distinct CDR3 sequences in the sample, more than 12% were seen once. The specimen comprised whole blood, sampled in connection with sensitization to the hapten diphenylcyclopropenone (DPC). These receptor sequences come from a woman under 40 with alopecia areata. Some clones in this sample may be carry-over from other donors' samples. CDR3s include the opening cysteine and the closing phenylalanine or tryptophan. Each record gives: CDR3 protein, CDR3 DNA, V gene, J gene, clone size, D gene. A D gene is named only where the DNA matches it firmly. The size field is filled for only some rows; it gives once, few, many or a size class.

CDR3: CSVEEGRACSF
DNA: TGCAGCGTTGAAGAGGGGCGTGCCTGTAGCTTT
V: TRBV29-1
J: TRBJ1-1
size: few
D: .

CDR3: CAISESSGTDTQYF
DNA: TGTGCCATCAGTGAGAGTAGCGGCACAGATACGCAGTATTTT
V: TRBV10-3
J: TRBJ2-3
size: .
D: .

CDR3: CAIAQGMNTEAFF
DNA: TGCGCCATCGCACAGGGCATGAACACTGAAGCTTTCTTT
V: TRBV10-2
J: TRBJ1-1
size: few
D: .

CDR3: CASSLAYGEQFF
DNA: TGTGCCAGCAGCTTAGCGTATGGTGAGCAGTTCTTC
V: TRBV7-9
J: TRBJ2-1
size: .
D: .

CDR3: CASRRLTSGGPTGELFF
DNA: TGTGCCAGCAGGAGGCTAACTAGCGGGGGACCCACCGGGGAGCTGTTTTTT
V: TRBV2
J: TRBJ2-2
size: few
D: TRBD2

CDR3: CASSVGPDTQYF
DNA: TGTGCCAGCAGCGTAGGCCCAGATACGCAGTATTTT
V: TRBV9
J: TRBJ2-3
size: .
D: .

CDR3: CASSPDGARWGEQFF
DNA: TGCGCCAGCAGCCCGGATGGGGCGCGGTGGGGTGAGCAGTTCTTC
V: TRBV5-1
J: TRBJ2-1
size: .
D: .

CDR3: CAISEGLQNYGYTF
DNA: TGTGCCATCAGTGAGGGGTTACAGAACTATGGCTACACCTTC
V: TRBV10-3
J: TRBJ1-2
size: .
D: .

CDR3: CSVEGGTSYGYTF
DNA: TGCAGCGTTGAAGGAGGGACGAGCTATGGCTACACCTTC
V: TRBV29-1
J: TRBJ1-2
size: few
D: .

CDR3: CASSYPQTGAFYNEQFF
DNA: TGTGCCAGCAGCTACCCCCAGACAGGGGCCTTCTACAATGAGCAGTTCTTC
V: TRBV5-4
J: TRBJ2-1
size: few
D: TRBD1

CDR3: CASSVVPGTGELFF
DNA: TGTGCCAGCAGCGTAGTCCCGGGCACCGGGGAGCTGTTTTTT
V: TRBV9
J: TRBJ2-2
size: few
D: .

CDR3: CASSVGGPNTEAFF
DNA: TGTGCCAGCAGCGTAGGGGGTCCGAACACTGAAGCTTTCTTT
V: TRBV9
J: TRBJ1-1
size: .
D: .

CDR3: CASSLGSSNQPQHF
DNA: TGCGCCAGCAGCTTGGGATCTAGCAATCAGCCCCAGCATTTT
V: TRBV5-1
J: TRBJ1-5
size: .
D: .

CDR3: CAISGLSGRRNTEAFF
DNA: TGTGCCATCAGTGGGTTAAGTGGGCGCCGGAACACTGAAGCTTTCTTT
V: TRBV10-3
J: TRBJ1-1
size: few
D: .

CDR3: CASSEVESTSSYNEQFF
DNA: TGTGCCAGCAGTGAAGTTGAAAGCACGAGCTCCTACAATGAGCAGTTCTTC
V: TRBV2
J: TRBJ2-1
size: .
D: .

CDR3: CATSDWRDANEKLFF
DNA: TGTGCCACCAGTGATTGGAGGGACGCAAATGAAAAACTGTTTTTT
V: TRBV24-1
J: TRBJ1-4
size: .
D: .

CDR3: CASIPGPLNTEAFF
DNA: TGTGCCAGCATCCCGGGACCCCTGAACACTGAAGCTTTCTTT
V: TRBV28
J: TRBJ1-1
size: .
D: .

CDR3: CASSLMSLGEQYF
DNA: TGTGCCAGCAGCTTAATGTCCCTCGGCGAGCAGTACTTC
V: TRBV5-4
J: TRBJ2-7
size: many
D: .

CDR3: CSVVYSGNTIYF
DNA: TGCAGCGTTGTATACTCTGGAAACACCATATATTTT
V: TRBV29-1
J: TRBJ1-3
size: many
D: .

CDR3: CASSTGGYEQFF
DNA: TGCGCCAGCAGCACAGGGGGCTATGAGCAGTTCTTC
V: TRBV5-1
J: TRBJ2-1
size: many
D: TRBD1

CDR3: CASSQASGRTYEQYF
DNA: TGTGCCAGCAGCCAAGCTAGCGGGCGTACCTACGAGCAGTACTTC
V: TRBV3-1
J: TRBJ2-7
size: .
D: TRBD2

CDR3: CASSPRTGANQPQHF
DNA: TGTGCCAGCAGCCCGCGAACAGGGGCAAATCAGCCCCAGCATTTT
V: TRBV11-2
J: TRBJ1-5
size: .
D: TRBD1

CDR3: CASSQLLAGNTGELFF
DNA: TGCGCCAGCAGCCAGTTACTAGCGGGGAACACCGGGGAGCTGTTTTTT
V: TRBV4-3
J: TRBJ2-2
size: .
D: TRBD2

CDR3: CASSEEQGFQPQHF
DNA: TGTGCCAGCAGTGAGGAACAGGGATTTCAGCCCCAGCATTTT
V: TRBV2
J: TRBJ1-5
size: few
D: .

CDR3: CASSFDAGTGLGTIYF
DNA: TGTGCCAGCAGCTTTGACGCCGGGACAGGGCTGGGCACCATATATTTT
V: TRBV7-2
J: TRBJ1-3
size: many
D: TRBD1

CDR3: CASTPTGLYNSPLHF
DNA: TGTGCCAGCACCCCGACAGGGCTTTATAATTCACCCCTCCACTTT
V: TRBV6-6
J: TRBJ1-6
size: .
D: TRBD1

CDR3: CASSQDTGEDGYTF
DNA: TGCGCCAGCAGCCAAGATACAGGGGAGGATGGCTACACCTTC
V: TRBV4-3
J: TRBJ1-2
size: .
D: TRBD1

CDR3: CASSQSGPGPDQPQHF
DNA: TGTGCCAGCAGCCAGTCCGGGCCTGGGCCTGATCAGCCCCAGCATTTT
V: TRBV7-9
J: TRBJ1-5
size: few
D: .

CDR3: CAIRGLSYEQYF
DNA: TGTGCCATCAGGGGACTCTCCTACGAGCAGTACTTC
V: TRBV10-3
J: TRBJ2-7
size: .
D: .

CDR3: CAISWNTEAFF
DNA: TGTGCCATCAGCTGGAACACTGAAGCTTTCTTT
V: TRBV10-3
J: TRBJ1-1
size: .
D: .

CDR3: CSARRPNQPQHF
DNA: TGCAGTGCTAGAAGACCCAATCAGCCCCAGCATTTT
V: TRBV20-1
J: TRBJ1-5
size: few
D: .

CDR3: CSVGGTYEQFF
DNA: TGCAGCGTTGGTGGGACATACGAGCAGTTCTTC
V: TRBV29-1
J: TRBJ2-1
size: .
D: .

CDR3: CASSPRGLAGAGSPGANVLTF
DNA: TGTGCCAGCAGCCCGCGGGGGCTAGCGGGGGCCGGGTCTCCTGGGGCCAACGTCCTGACTTTC
V: TRBV7-2
J: TRBJ2-6
size: .
D: TRBD2

CDR3: CAGSKRTGNNSPLHF
DNA: TGTGCCGGCAGTAAAAGGACAGGGAACAATTCACCCCTCCACTTT
V: TRBV6-1
J: TRBJ1-6
size: .
D: TRBD1

CDR3: CASIDGGNLDTEAFF
DNA: TGTGCCAGCATCGATGGGGGTAATCTGGACACTGAAGCTTTCTTT
V: TRBV28
J: TRBJ1-1
size: few
D: .

CDR3: CSVVRGAEETQYF
DNA: TGCAGCGTTGTACGGGGGGCGGAGGAGACCCAGTACTTC
V: TRBV29-1
J: TRBJ2-5
size: .
D: .

CDR3: CATGTGELFF
DNA: TGCGCCACCGGCACCGGGGAGCTGTTTTTT
V: TRBV10-2
J: TRBJ2-2
size: .
D: .

CDR3: CASSLDGSGRVTDTQYF
DNA: TGCGCCAGCAGCTTGGATGGTAGCGGGAGGGTCACAGATACGCAGTATTTT
V: TRBV5-1
J: TRBJ2-3
size: .
D: TRBD2

CDR3: CASRHLAESYNEQFF
DNA: TGTGCCAGCAGACATCTAGCGGAGAGCTACAATGAGCAGTTCTTC
V: TRBV28
J: TRBJ2-1
size: .
D: TRBD2

CDR3: CASSAQSRTVSNQPQHF
DNA: TGTGCCAGCAGCGCACAAAGCCGGACAGTTAGCAATCAGCCCCAGCATTTT
V: TRBV7-8
J: TRBJ1-5
size: few
D: .

CDR3: CAAQGGGMDTQYF
DNA: TGTGCCGCCCAAGGCGGGGGGATGGATACGCAGTATTTT
V: TRBV10-3
J: TRBJ2-3
size: few
D: TRBD2

CDR3: CASSLGGTSVSTDTQYF
DNA: TGTGCCAGCAGTTTAGGGGGGACTAGCGTGAGCACAGATACGCAGTATTTT
V: TRBV28
J: TRBJ2-3
size: many
D: TRBD2

CDR3: CASSLRRGNEQFF
DNA: TGTGCCAGCAGCCTCCGAAGGGGGAATGAGCAGTTCTTC
V: TRBV7-3
J: TRBJ2-1
size: few
D: .